These 9 T cell receptor beta chains were all obtained from the same sample, sequenced in a study of vaccination and CD4 T cells after COVID-19. Sequenced with the Oncomine TCR Beta short-read assay was DNA taken from cultured CD4+ T cells. TCRdb reanalysed the PCR reads using MiXCR and keeps one entry per CDR3 protein. The profile shows 15,000 to 20,000 distinct CDR3 sequences, around 58% of them singletons. These TCRs are of unknown antigen specificity. Treatment reported: roughly 11-day PBMC culture with coronavirus spike peptide pools or control peptides (ViraFEST assay). Specimen: CD4+ T cells from blood, cultured in vitro. The receptor source for this set is a human donor who had recovered from COVID-19.

The chain is built from TRBV7-2 and TRBJ1-1; 8 bases are a match to TRBD1. Trimming at V came to 2 bases and at J to 3 bases, leaving 2 bases not matched to a gene. The CDR3 is made up of 14 amino acids. Germline V gene lookup returns CDR1 SGHTA and CDR2 FQGNSA. CDR3: CASSLPGGDTEAFF. The DNA of the CDR3 is TGTGCCAGCAGCTTACCAGGGGGCGACACTGAAGCTTTCTTT. The full variable domain, completed using reference TRBV7-2 and TRBJ1-1, is GAGVSQSPSNKVTEKGKDVELRCDPISGHTALYWYRQSLGQGLEFLIYFQGNSAPDKSGLPSDRFSAERTGGSVSTLTIQRTQQEDSAVYLCASSLPGGDTEAFFGQGTRLTVV.

This clonotype was seen only a few times. This sequence joins TRBV10-3 and TRBJ1-5; 8 nucleotides align to TRBD1. The trim removed 0 bases at V and 7 bases at J, leaving 2 bases unmatched. This CDR3 is built from 14 residues. Germline V gives CDR1 ENHRY, CDR2 SYGVKD. CDR3 loop: CAISESGQGQPQHF. In nucleotides, the CDR3 is TGTGCCATCAGTGAGTCTGGACAGGGCCAGCCCCAGCATTTT.

The chain uses TRBV19 and TRBJ1-5, with D possibly matching TRBD1 (5 bases). This CDR3 has 16 amino acids. V lost 0 bases and J lost 6, with 15 bases in between. From germline, CDR1 is LNHDA and CDR2 SQIVND (reference sequence). The CDR3 sequence is CASSIEGLRGGQPQHF. CDR3 coding DNA: TGTGCCAGTAGTATAGAAGGTTTAAGGGGAGGTCAGCCCCAGCATTTT.

The chain employs TRBV9 and TRBJ2-2; 7 nucleotides align to TRBD2. This CDR3 is 15 amino acids long. The V gene end was trimmed by 0 bases and the J gene end by 6 bases; junction bases not matched to a gene: 5. In germline, CDR1 is SGDLS, CDR2 YYNGEE. CDR3 region: CASSVAPAGAGELFF. Here the CDR3 DNA reads TGTGCCAGCAGCGTAGCCCCCGCGGGGGCCGGGGAGCTGTTTTTT.

The chain links TRBV5-1 to TRBJ2-7; possible D gene TRBD1, 6 bases. CDR1 and CDR2 (germline): SGHRS, YFSETQ. The CDR3 covers 14 residues. Trimming shortened V by 2 bases and J by 3 bases, and 12 bases separated the two germline ends. The CDR3 region has the DNA TGCGCCAGCAGCTTTCGGGACACCGACTACGAGCAGTACTTC. Translation: CASSFRDTDYEQYF.

This chain links TRBV5-1 with TRBJ1-1; D gene unclear. This CDR3 contains 16 residues. Germline V CDR1 and CDR2: SGHRS, YFSETQ. V lost 0 bases to trimming and J lost 1 base, with 13 bases between them. CDR3 protein: CASSLALSVKNTEAFF. CDR3 DNA: TGCGCCAGCAGCTTGGCCTTAAGTGTAAAGAACACTGAAGCTTTCTTT.

This clonotype has just a few counts. The chain has TRBV6-1 and TRBJ1-5; D remains unclear. This CDR3 has 15 amino acids. V shed 5 bases and J shed 7 bases, with 18 bases lying between them. CDR1 is MNHNS, CDR2 SASEGT, per germline. The chain's CDR3 is CASSPSEGRGQPQHF. The CDR3 region has the DNA TGTGCCAGCAGTCCCAGCGAAGGGCGTGGGCAGCCCCAGCATTTT.

V gene TRBV25-1 combines with J gene TRBJ2-5, with D possibly TRBD1 on 7 matching bases. The germline CDR1 and CDR2 sequences are MGHDK and SYGVNS. The CDR3 has 14 residues. V gave up 1 base and J gave up 7 bases, with 13 bases separating them. The CDR3 protein is CASSEFRGVVTQYF. CDR3 in DNA: TGTGCCAGCAGTGAATTCAGGGGGGTTGTGACCCAGTACTTC.

V gene TRBV19 combines with J gene TRBJ2-1; a possible D gene is TRBD2 (7 bases). The CDR3 has 16 amino acids. V lost 3 bases, J lost 9 bases, and 21 bases lay in between. The germline V gene encodes CDR1 LNHDA and CDR2 SQIVND (reference sequence). The CDR3 nucleotides read TGTGCCAGTAGTATCGATGGACAGCAAGGCGGGGGTGAGCAGTTCTTC. This sequence encodes CASSIDGQQGGGEQFF.